Sequencing of this T cell receptor beta chain was carried out in a study of T cells in Graves' hyperthyroidism and ophthalmopathy. A remark on this clonotype: Its antigen remains unknown. The junction differs from germline at one of its ends, possibly a read error.

Study results and caveats: Appearing also in blood were most of the thyroid clonotypes expanded above 0.001.

RNA transcripts were the template for amplifying TCR beta CDR3 regions. The TCR CDR3 first-round RT-PCR relied on the HTBI primer set. Each CDR3 protein gets one entry after TCRdb re-called the multiplex PCR reads with MiXCR. In the table there are about 420,000 distinct CDR3 sequences, approximately 13% of which are singletons. Newly diagnosed patients aged 18 to 65 had hyperthyroidism of under 2 months' duration. Exclusions: uncontrolled infection, other autoimmune disease, pregnancy, lactation. Thyroid ultrasound and orbital computed tomography, with clinical symptoms and serum thyroxine and TRAb, informed diagnoses. The material sequenced was blood. This sequence originates from a woman under 30 with Graves' hyperthyroidism.

CDR3 region: CASGLQGTTDTQYF. The CDR3 nucleotides read TGCGCCAGCGGCTTACAGGGGACCACAGATACGCAGTATTTT. The rearrangement uses TRBV5-1 and TRBJ2-3, with 7 nucleotides matching TRBD1. The CDR3 is 14 amino acids. Germline V CDR1 and CDR2: SGHRS, YFSETQ.